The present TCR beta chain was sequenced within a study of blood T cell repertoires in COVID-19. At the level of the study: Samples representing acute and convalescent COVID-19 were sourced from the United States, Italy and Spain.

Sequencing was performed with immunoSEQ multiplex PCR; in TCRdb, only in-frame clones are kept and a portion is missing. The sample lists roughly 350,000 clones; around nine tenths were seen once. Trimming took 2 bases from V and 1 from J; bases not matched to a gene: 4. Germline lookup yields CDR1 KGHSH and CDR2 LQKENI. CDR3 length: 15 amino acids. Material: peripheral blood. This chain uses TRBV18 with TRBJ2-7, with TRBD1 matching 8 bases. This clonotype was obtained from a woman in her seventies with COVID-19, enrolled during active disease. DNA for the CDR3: TGTGCCAGCTCACCAGTCAGGGGGCCTTCCTACGAGCAGTACTTC. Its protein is CASSPVRGPSYEQYF.